This T cell receptor (beta chain) is drawn from a study of blood T cell repertoires in COVID-19. Background on the study: From T cells, B-cell-depleted T cells, or PBMCs came the material, which was cDNA or gDNA.

Only in-frame clones appear in the TCRdb table, and some are missing; sequencing was by immunoSEQ multiplex PCR. This sample carries about 230,000 clones, approximately 86% of them seen once, and the ten largest clones take roughly 1.3%. Seattle participants joined during active infection and were tracked over time. Germline values: CDR1 MNHEY, CDR2 SVGEGT. The V gene end was trimmed by 4 bases and the J gene end by 4 bases; junction bases not matched to a gene: 9. CDR3 length: 15 residues. The count of this clone is one. The genes are TRBV6-2 or TRBV6-3 and TRBJ2-5; 7 bases agree with TRBD2. The TCR sequence derives from a young woman with COVID-19, enrolled during active disease. Sequencing was performed on peripheral blood. CDR3 sequence reads: CASSWPSGQPETQYF. The CDR3 bases are TGTGCCAGCAGTTGGCCTAGCGGTCAACCAGAGACCCAGTACTTC.